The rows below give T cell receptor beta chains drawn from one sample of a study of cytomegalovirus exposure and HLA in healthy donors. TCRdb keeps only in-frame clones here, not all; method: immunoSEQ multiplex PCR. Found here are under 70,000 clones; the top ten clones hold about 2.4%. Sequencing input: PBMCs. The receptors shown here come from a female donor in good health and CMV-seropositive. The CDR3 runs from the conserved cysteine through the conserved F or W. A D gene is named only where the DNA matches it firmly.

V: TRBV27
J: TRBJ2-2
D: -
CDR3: CASSLWRTGELFF
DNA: TGTGCCAGCAGTTTATGGAGAACCGGGGAGCTGTTTTTT

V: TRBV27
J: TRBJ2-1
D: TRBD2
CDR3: CASSSFMGLAEDEQFF
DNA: TGTGCCAGCAGTTCGTTTATGGGACTAGCGGAGGATGAGCAGTTCTTC

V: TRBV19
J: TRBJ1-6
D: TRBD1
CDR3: CASRVVGQGLLRSSPLHF
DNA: TGTGCCAGTAGAGTTGTGGGACAGGGGCTGCTTAGAAGTTCACCCCTCCACTTT

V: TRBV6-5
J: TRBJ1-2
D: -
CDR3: CASSYSSTAANYGYTF
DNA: TGTGCCAGCAGTTACTCGTCGACAGCAGCTAACTATGGCTACACCTTC

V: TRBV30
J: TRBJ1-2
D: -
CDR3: CAWIQGGGGYTF
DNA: TGTGCCTGGATTCAGGGAGGGGGTGGCTACACCTTC

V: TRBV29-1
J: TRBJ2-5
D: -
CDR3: CSALRAPGMETQYF
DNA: TGCAGCGCCCTCCGGGCTCCGGGGATGGAGACCCAGTACTTC

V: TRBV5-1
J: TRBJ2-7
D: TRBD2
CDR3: CASSLGLAGVSSSYEQYF
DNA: TGCGCCAGCAGCTTGGGACTAGCGGGAGTGTCTAGCTCCTACGAGCAGTACTTC

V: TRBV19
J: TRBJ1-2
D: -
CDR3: CASSIPVRGSGGGYTF
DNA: TGTGCCAGTAGTATTCCAGTGAGGGGCTCGGGAGGAGGCTACACCTTC

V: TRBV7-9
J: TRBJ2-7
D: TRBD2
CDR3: CASTTAGGLSRQYF
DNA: TGTGCCAGCACTACAGCGGGAGGGCTCAGCAGGCAGTACTTC

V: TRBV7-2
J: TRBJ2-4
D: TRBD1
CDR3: CASSAGQGGVGNIQYF
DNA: TGTGCCAGCAGCGCCGGACAGGGCGGGGTGGGGAACATTCAGTACTTC

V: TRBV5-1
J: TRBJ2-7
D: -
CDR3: CASCLGTNSYEQYF
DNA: TGCGCCAGTTGTTTGGGGACAAATTCCTACGAGCAGTACTTC

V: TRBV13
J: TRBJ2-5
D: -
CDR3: CASSFVQQETQYF
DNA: TGTGCCAGCAGCTTTGTACAGCAAGAGACCCAGTACTTC

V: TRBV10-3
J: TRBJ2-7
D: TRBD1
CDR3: CAISERDRPYEQYF
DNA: TGTGCCATCAGTGAAAGGGACAGACCCTACGAGCAGTACTTC

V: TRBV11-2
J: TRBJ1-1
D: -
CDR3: CASSLDSHGNTEAFF
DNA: TGTGCCAGCAGCTTAGATTCGCACGGGAACACTGAAGCTTTCTTT

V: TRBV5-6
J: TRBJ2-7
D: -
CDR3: CASSLGRGYYEQYF
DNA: TGTGCCAGCAGCTTAGGACGGGGATACTACGAGCAGTACTTC

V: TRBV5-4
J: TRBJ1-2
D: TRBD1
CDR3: CASSLDGGQGPSYGYTF
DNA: TGTGCCAGCAGCTTGGATGGGGGACAGGGGCCTTCCTATGGCTACACCTTC

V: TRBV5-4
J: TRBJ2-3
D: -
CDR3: CASSLKEGSATDTQYF
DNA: TGTGCCAGCAGCTTGAAAGAGGGTAGCGCCACAGATACGCAGTATTTT

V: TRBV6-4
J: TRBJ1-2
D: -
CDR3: CASSETLNYGYTF
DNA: TGTGCCAGCAGTGAGACACTTAACTATGGCTACACCTTC

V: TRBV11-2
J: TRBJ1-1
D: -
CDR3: CASSLTREDTEAFF
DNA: TGTGCCAGCAGCCTGACCCGGGAAGACACTGAAGCTTTCTTT

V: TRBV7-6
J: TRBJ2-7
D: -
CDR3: CASSLAPAGGTYEQYF
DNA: TGTGCCAGCAGCTTAGCGCCGGCAGGCGGGACCTACGAGCAGTACTTC

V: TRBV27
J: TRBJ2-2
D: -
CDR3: CASSPQARDTGELFF
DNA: TGTGCCAGCAGTCCTCAAGCCAGGGACACCGGGGAGCTGTTTTTT

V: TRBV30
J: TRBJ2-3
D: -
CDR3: CAWRVAGWDTQYF
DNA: TGTGCCTGGAGGGTCGCGGGTTGGGATACGCAGTATTTT

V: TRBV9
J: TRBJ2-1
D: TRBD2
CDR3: CASSASGGPHNEQFF
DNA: TGTGCCAGCAGCGCATCGGGGGGGCCCCACAATGAGCAGTTCTTC

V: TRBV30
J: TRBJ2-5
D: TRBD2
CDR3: CASRLAGVETQYF
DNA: TGTGCCAGCCGACTAGCGGGAGTGGAGACCCAGTACTTC

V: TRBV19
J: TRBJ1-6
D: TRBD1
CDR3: CASSQGAINSPLHF
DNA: TGTGCCAGTAGTCAGGGGGCCATCAATTCACCCCTCCACTTT

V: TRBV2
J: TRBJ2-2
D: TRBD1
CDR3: CASTRDREGKAGELFF
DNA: TGTGCCAGCACCCGGGACAGGGAAGGGAAGGCCGGGGAGCTGTTTTTT

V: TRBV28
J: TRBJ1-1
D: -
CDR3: CASSFPRRDTEAFF
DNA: TGTGCCAGCAGTTTTCCACGCAGGGACACTGAAGCTTTCTTT

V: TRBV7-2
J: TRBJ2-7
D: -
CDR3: CASSLVWGVNYEQYF
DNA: TGTGCCAGCAGCTTAGTTTGGGGGGTAAACTACGAGCAGTACTTC

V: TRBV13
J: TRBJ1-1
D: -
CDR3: CASSSSRTERDTEAFF
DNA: TGTGCCAGCAGCTCCAGTAGGACAGAAAGAGACACTGAAGCTTTCTTT

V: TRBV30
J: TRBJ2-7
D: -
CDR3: CAWTRQYTYEQYF
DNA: TGTGCCTGGACTAGACAGTACACCTACGAGCAGTACTTC

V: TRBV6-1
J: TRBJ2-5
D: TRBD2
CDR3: CASSERLGGGGPETQYF
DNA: TGTGCCAGCAGTGAACGCTTGGGCGGGGGGGGGCCGGAGACCCAGTACTTC

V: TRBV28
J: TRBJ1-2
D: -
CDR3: CASEGNYGYTF
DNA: TGTGCCAGCGAGGGTAACTATGGCTACACCTTC

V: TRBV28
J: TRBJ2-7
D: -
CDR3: CASSALDRLNYEQYF
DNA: TGTGCCAGCAGTGCACTTGACAGGTTGAACTACGAGCAGTACTTC

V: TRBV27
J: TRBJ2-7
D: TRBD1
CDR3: CASSLSAPGQGAYEQYF
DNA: TGTGCCAGCAGTTTATCGGCCCCCGGACAGGGCGCCTACGAGCAGTACTTC

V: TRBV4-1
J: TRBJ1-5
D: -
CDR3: CASSQDAGSNQPQHF
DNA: TGCGCCAGCAGCCAAGATGCAGGGAGCAATCAGCCCCAGCATTTT

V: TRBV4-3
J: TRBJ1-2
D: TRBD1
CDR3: CASSQVYQGDKNYGYTF
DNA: TGCGCCAGCAGCCAAGTTTACCAGGGGGATAAGAACTATGGCTACACCTTC

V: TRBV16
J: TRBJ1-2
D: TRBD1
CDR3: CASSQSGTDYYGYTF
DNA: TGTGCCAGCAGCCAATCGGGGACAGACTACTATGGCTACACCTTC

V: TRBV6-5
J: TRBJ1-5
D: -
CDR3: CASSTYAQPQHF
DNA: TGTGCCAGCAGTACTTATGCCCAGCCCCAGCATTTT

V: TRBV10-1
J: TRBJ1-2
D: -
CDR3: CASSGGQFYGYTF
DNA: TGCGCCAGCAGCGGAGGACAGTTCTATGGCTACACCTTC

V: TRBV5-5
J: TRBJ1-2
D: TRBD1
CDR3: CASSPGGDRTYGYTF
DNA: TGTGCCAGCAGCCCCGGAGGGGACAGGACTTATGGCTACACCTTC

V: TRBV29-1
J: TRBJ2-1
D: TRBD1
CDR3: CSVDWDSYNEQFF
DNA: TGCAGCGTTGATTGGGACAGCTACAATGAGCAGTTCTTC

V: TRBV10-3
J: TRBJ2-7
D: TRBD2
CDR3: CAISSSGGARSYEQYF
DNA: TGTGCCATCAGTTCTAGCGGGGGGGCGAGGTCCTACGAGCAGTACTTC

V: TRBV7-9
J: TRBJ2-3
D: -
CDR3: CASSTTSSDGGDTQYF
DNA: TGTGCCAGCAGCACCACGAGTAGCGACGGAGGGGATACGCAGTATTTT

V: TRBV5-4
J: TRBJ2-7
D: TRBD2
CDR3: CASSSTSGRAVYEQYF
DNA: TGTGCCAGCAGCTCAACTAGCGGGAGGGCCGTCTACGAGCAGTACTTC

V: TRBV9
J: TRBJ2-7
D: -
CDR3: CASSVDGGGPLPYEQYF
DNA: TGTGCCAGCAGCGTAGATGGTGGCGGGCCCCTCCCCTACGAGCAGTACTTC

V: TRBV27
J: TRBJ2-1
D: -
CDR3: CASSFRGRANEQFF
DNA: TGTGCCAGCAGTTTTAGGGGGAGGGCCAATGAGCAGTTCTTC

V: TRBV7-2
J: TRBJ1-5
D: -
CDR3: CASSLQWDQPQHF
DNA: TGTGCCAGCAGCCTACAGTGGGATCAGCCCCAGCATTTT

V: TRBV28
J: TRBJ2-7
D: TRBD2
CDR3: CASSGPGTSGTYEQYF
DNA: TGTGCCAGCAGTGGCCCCGGGACTAGCGGAACCTACGAGCAGTACTTC

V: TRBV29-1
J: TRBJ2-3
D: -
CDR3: CSVGRGIGTDTQYF
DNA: TGCAGCGTCGGAAGGGGTATCGGAACAGATACGCAGTATTTT

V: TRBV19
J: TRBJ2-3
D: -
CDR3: CASSPLTGQDTQYF
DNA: TGTGCCAGTAGTCCTTTGACAGGTCAAGATACGCAGTATTTT

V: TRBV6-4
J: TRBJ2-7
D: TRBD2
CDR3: CASTRWEGTLPYEQYF
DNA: TGTGCCAGCACCAGGTGGGAGGGCACGCTCCCCTACGAGCAGTACTTC

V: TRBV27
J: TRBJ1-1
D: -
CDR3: CASSSGGKIAEAFF
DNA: TGTGCCAGCAGTTCGGGTGGTAAGATCGCTGAAGCTTTCTTT

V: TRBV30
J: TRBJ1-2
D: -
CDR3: CAWSAGGAYGYTF
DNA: TGTGCCTGGAGTGCGGGGGGTGCCTATGGCTACACCTTC

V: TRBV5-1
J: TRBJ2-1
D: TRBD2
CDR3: CASSLELAGNNEQFF
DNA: TGCGCCAGCAGCTTGGAGCTAGCGGGAAACAATGAGCAGTTCTTC

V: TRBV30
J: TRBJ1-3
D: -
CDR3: CAWGGISGNTIYF
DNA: TGTGCCTGGGGGGGGATCTCTGGAAACACCATATATTTT